This TCR beta chain was profiled in a study of control samples from healthy donors and cancer patients. Libraries were prepared by immunoSEQ multiplex PCR; TCRdb keeps only in-frame clonotypes and omits some of them. Among some 250,000 clones listed, around 80% were seen once. The sequenced sample consisted of PBMCs. The clonotype comes from a woman aged 60-70 years with lung cancer.

The CDR3 reads CASSKRQGSYEQYF. DNA for the CDR3: TGTGCCAGTAGCAAACGACAGGGCTCCTACGAGCAGTACTTC. V gene TRBV19 combines with J gene TRBJ2-7; the match to TRBD1 covers 7 bases. Germline V lookup: CDR1 LNHDA, CDR2 SQIVND (reference sequence). The CDR3 is made up of 14 amino acids. The J segment lost 0 bases and the V segment lost 6 bases, leaving 5 bases of the junction unmatched.